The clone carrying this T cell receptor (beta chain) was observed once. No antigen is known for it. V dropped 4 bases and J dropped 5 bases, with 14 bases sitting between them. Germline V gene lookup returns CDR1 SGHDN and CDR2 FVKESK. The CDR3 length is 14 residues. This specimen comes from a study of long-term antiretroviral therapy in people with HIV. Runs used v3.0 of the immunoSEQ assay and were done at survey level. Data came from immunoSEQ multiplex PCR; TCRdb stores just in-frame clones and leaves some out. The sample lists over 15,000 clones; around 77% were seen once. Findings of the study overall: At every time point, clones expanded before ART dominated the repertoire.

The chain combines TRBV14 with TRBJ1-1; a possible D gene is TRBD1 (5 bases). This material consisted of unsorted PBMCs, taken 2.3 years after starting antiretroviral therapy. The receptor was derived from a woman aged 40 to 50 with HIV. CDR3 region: CASSRTGLWTEAFF. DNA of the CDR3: TGTGCCAGCAGCCGTACAGGTCTCTGGACTGAAGCTTTCTTT. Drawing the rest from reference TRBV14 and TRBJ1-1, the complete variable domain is EAGVTQFPSHSVIEKGQTVTLRCDPISGHDNLYWYRRVMGKEIKFLLHFVKESKQDESGMPNNRFLAERTGGTYSTLKVQPAELEDSGVYFCASSRTGLWTEAFFGQGTRLTVV.